This T cell receptor (beta chain) was recorded in a study of OX40 agonist ivuxolimab in advanced cancers. CDR1 is SEHNR and CDR2 is FQNEAQ in the germline V gene (reference sequence). The V end was cut by 6 bases, the J end by 1 base, with 16 bases between. The CDR3 loop spans 16 amino acids. The repertoire was sequenced with immunoSEQ multiplex PCR; TCRdb's copy has only in-frame clones and lacks some. The profile shows about 79,000 clones, approximately 90% of them singletons. The input for sequencing was CD4+ or CD8+ T cells sorted from blood, taken in a trial of the OX40 agonist ivuxolimab. This TCR was recovered from an adult with an advanced solid tumor such as melanoma, head and neck, liver or kidney cancer. V gene TRBV7-9 combines with J gene TRBJ1-3; no clear D gene. CDR3 bases: TGTGCCAGCAGTTTTCCCTTCGACTCGTCTGGAAACACCATATATTTT. Amino acids: CASSFPFDSSGNTIYF.